This record concerns one T cell receptor beta chain sequence. Each sample had roughly 10^5 TCR templates assayed. Method: immunoSEQ multiplex PCR; TCRdb's copy keeps in-frame clones and lacks some. The sample has some 97,000 clones, roughly 94% seen once. This sample was taken from a study of siplizumab effects on memory and regulatory T cells. This TCR came from a human donor in good health. The sequencing sample was made of Tregs sorted from blood.

The CDR3: CAISAGPSGYEQYF. The CDR3 DNA reads as TGTGCCATCAGCGCCGGCCCTAGCGGCTACGAGCAGTACTTC. This chain links TRBV10-3 with TRBJ2-7; 7 bases match TRBD2. The CDR3 contains 14 residues. The germline gives CDR1 ENHRY, CDR2 SYGVKD. V shed 6 bases and J 3 bases; nucleotides not matched to a gene: 8.